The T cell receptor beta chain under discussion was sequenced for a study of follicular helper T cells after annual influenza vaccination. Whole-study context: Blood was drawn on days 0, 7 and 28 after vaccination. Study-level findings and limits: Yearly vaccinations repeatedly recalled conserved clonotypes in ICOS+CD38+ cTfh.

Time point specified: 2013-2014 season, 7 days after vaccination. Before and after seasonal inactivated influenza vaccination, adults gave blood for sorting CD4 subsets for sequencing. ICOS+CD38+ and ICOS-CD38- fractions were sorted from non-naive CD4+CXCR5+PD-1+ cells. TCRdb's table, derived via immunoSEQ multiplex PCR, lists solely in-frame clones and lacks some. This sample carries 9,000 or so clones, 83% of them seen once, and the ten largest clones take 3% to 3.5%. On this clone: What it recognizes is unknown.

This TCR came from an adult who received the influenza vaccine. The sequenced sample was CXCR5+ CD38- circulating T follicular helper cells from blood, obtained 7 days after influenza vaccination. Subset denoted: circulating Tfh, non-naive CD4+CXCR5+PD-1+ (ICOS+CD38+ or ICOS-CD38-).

DNA for the CDR3: TGTGCCAGCAGTCTAAGGGCGACAGCTGCAGAGACCCAGTACTTC. Protein product: CASSLRATAAETQYF. The chain combines TRBV7-6 with TRBJ2-5, with TRBD1 as a possible D gene (5 bases). This CDR3 contains 15 residues. CDR1 SGHVS and CDR2 FNYEAQ come from the germline V gene. V was shortened by 6 bases and J by 4 bases, with 18 bases between the two germline ends.